What follows describes a single TCR beta chain. Its antigen remains unidentified. Assay used: immunoSEQ multiplex PCR; TCRdb lists only in-frame clones, some missing. The sample records about 100,000 clones, over 75% being singletons. This entry comes from a study of T cell responses to AZD1222 COVID-19 vaccine. Whole-study results and caveats: Donors were largely white British and mainly female; clonal diversity was possibly underestimated. CD4 TCRs associated with vaccination spanned spike, dominating at 160-218 and 743-854.

This sample comprised peripheral blood, obtained on day 0 of AZD1222 vaccination. The TCR comes from an adult in good health.

CDR3: CASSENFDNQPQHF. The CDR3 DNA reads as TGTGCCAGCAGTGAAAATTTCGACAATCAGCCCCAGCATTTT. The V and J genes are TRBV25-1 and TRBJ1-5; D is unresolved. The CDR3 has 14 residues. V was trimmed by 2 bases and J by 3 bases, leaving 8 bases between them. In germline, CDR1 is MGHDK, CDR2 SYGVNS.